The present T cell receptor beta chain was sequenced within a study of T cells in Graves' hyperthyroidism and ophthalmopathy. Whole-study results and caveats: Among clonotypes expanded in thyroid above 0.001, most were also found in blood.

Thyroid ultrasound, orbital computed tomography, clinical symptoms, and serum thyroxine and TRAb underpinned diagnoses. Comments on this clonotype: Its target is not known.

What was amplified from RNA transcripts were TCR beta CDR3 regions. TCR CDR3 regions were first amplified by RT-PCR with HTBI primers. TCRdb re-called the multiplex PCR reads with MiXCR, one entry per CDR3 protein. This repertoire shows 600,000 or so distinct CDR3 sequences, 13% to 15% found once; its top ten account for 12%. V was cut by 3 bases and J by 4 bases, with 15 bases left in between. The CDR3 spans 15 residues. The V gene's germline CDR1 is KGHSH and CDR2 LQKENI. The sequenced sample consisted of blood. This receptor was identified in a woman between 45 and 65 years old with Graves' ophthalmopathy. The chain combines TRBV18 with TRBJ2-5; D could derive from TRBD1 or TRBD2 (5 bases each). The CDR3 loop reads CASSPGETEGETQYF. The CDR3 coding sequence is TGTGCCAGCTCACCGGGGGAAACCGAAGGAGAGACCCAGTACTTC.